This T cell receptor (beta chain) appears in the sequencing data of a study of T cell responses to AZD1222 COVID-19 vaccine. Concerning this clone itself: What it binds is unknown. This sample also contains other DNA sequences that code for the same CDR3.

This CDR3 comprises 12 residues. With 3 bases removed from V and 4 bases from J, the gap between germline ends came to 4 bases. Germline CDR1 reads LNHDA; CDR2 reads SQIVND (reference sequence). Data came from immunoSEQ multiplex PCR; TCRdb stores just in-frame clones and leaves some out. The sample carries about 100,000 clones, 88% recorded once. Study results and caveats: There were mostly white British donors and more females than males, and clonal diversity was possibly underestimated.

The rearrangement joins TRBV19 to TRBJ1-3; D remains unclear. The sequence was collected from an adult in good health. The material sequenced was peripheral blood, taken on day 0 of AZD1222 vaccination. The CDR3 is CASSISGNTIYF. The CDR3 nucleotides are TGTGCCAGTAGTATCTCGGGAAACACCATATATTTT.